The rows below give T cell receptor beta chains drawn from one sample of a study of T cell responses to AZD1222 COVID-19 vaccine. The method was immunoSEQ multiplex PCR; TCRdb's version includes in-frame clones alone and lacks a portion of them. This sample has roughly 130,000 clones, with about 90% found just once. Source: peripheral blood, taken on day 0 of AZD1222 vaccination. The receptors here all came from an adult in good health. Both conserved end residues are part of each CDR3. D genes are given only for firm matches. Where a row states a size, it is once, few, many or the class of an expanded clone; other rows omit it.

V gene	D gene	clone size	J gene	CDR3 protein	CDR3 DNA
TRBV5-4	.	.	TRBJ2-2	CASSLDLSELFF	TGTGCCAGCAGCTTGGATCTTTCGGAGCTGTTTTTT
TRBV10-3	.	few	TRBJ2-2	CAISEPGLNTGELFF	TGTGCCATCAGTGAGCCGGGCCTGAACACCGGGGAGCTGTTTTTT
TRBV30	.	.	TRBJ1-1	CAWSNRRNTEAFF	TGTGCCTGGAGTAACAGAAGGAACACTGAAGCTTTCTTT
TRBV29-1	TRBD1	.	TRBJ2-7	CSVRQGSSSYEQYF	TGCAGCGTTCGACAGGGATCAAGCTCCTACGAGCAGTACTTC
TRBV12-3/TRBV12-4	TRBD1	.	TRBJ1-2	CASRDRGRLGYTF	TGTGCCAGCAGGGACAGGGGGCGTCTAGGCTACACCTTC
TRBV27	TRBD1	.	TRBJ2-7	CASSLRQGVYEQYF	TGTGCCAGCAGCTTAAGACAGGGGGTCTACGAGCAGTACTTC
TRBV5-4	.	.	TRBJ2-7	CASSLDPSGEQYF	TGTGCCAGCAGCTTGGACCCCTCGGGCGAGCAGTACTTC
TRBV7-2	TRBD2	.	TRBJ2-2	CASSLLAGGPNTGELFF	TGTGCCAGCAGCTTGCTAGCGGGGGGTCCCAACACCGGGGAGCTGTTTTTT
TRBV15	.	.	TRBJ1-1	CATSPLSTEAFF	TGTGCCACCAGCCCGCTCTCCACTGAAGCTTTCTTT
TRBV5-1	.	.	TRBJ1-2	CASSPGTDGYTF	TGCGCCAGCAGCCCCGGGACGGATGGCTACACCTTC
TRBV6-5	.	.	TRBJ2-5	CASTPGPSETQYF	TGTGCCAGCACCCCTGGGCCCTCAGAGACCCAGTACTTC
TRBV2	.	.	TRBJ2-7	CASTGVRGRYEQYF	TGTGCCAGCACCGGGGTGAGGGGGAGATACGAGCAGTACTTC
TRBV5-1	TRBD1	.	TRBJ1-1	CASSLTGQYAEAFF	TGCGCCAGCAGCTTGACGGGACAGTACGCTGAAGCTTTCTTT
TRBV18	.	.	TRBJ2-5	CASLDRDSQYF	TGTGCCAGCCTGGACCGGGACTCCCAGTACTTC
TRBV18	.	.	TRBJ2-5	CASSPREETQYF	TGTGCCAGCTCACCACGAGAGGAGACCCAGTACTTC
TRBV4-1	.	.	TRBJ2-7	CASSPAGTGPSYEQYF	TGCGCCAGCAGCCCCGCCGGGACGGGTCCCTCCTACGAGCAGTACTTC
TRBV27	.	.	TRBJ1-2	CASSVLGYGYTF	TGTGCCAGCAGTGTATTGGGCTATGGCTACACCTTC
TRBV9	TRBD1	.	TRBJ1-3	CASSLPATGSSSRSGNTIYF	TGTGCCAGCAGCCTTCCCGCGACAGGGTCTTCGAGTCGGTCTGGAAACACCATATATTTT
TRBV28	.	.	TRBJ2-7	CASSHKPSPGDF	TGTGCCAGCAGCCATAAGCCCAGCCCCGGGGACTTC
TRBV12-3/TRBV12-4	.	.	TRBJ2-5	CASSLGREETQYF	TGTGCCAGCAGTTTGGGCAGGGAAGAGACCCAGTACTTC
TRBV9	.	.	TRBJ2-6	CASRSSGANVLTF	TGTGCCAGCAGGAGCTCTGGGGCCAACGTCCTGACTTTC
TRBV9	.	.	TRBJ2-2	CASSVGPIRVLSGELFF	TGTGCCAGCAGCGTAGGTCCTATAAGGGTTCTGTCCGGGGAGCTGTTTTTT
TRBV6-6	TRBD1	.	TRBJ1-5	CASRRQGDQPQHF	TGTGCCAGCAGAAGACAGGGCGATCAGCCCCAGCATTTT
TRBV4-1	.	.	TRBJ2-7	CASSQVQSSYEQYF	TGCGCCAGCAGCCAAGTTCAGAGCTCCTACGAGCAGTACTTC
TRBV7-3	.	.	TRBJ2-2	CASSLNPRSANTGELFF	TGTGCCAGCAGCTTAAACCCCAGGTCCGCGAACACCGGGGAGCTGTTTTTT
TRBV2	.	.	TRBJ1-4	CASRDPIATNEKLFF	TGTGCCAGCAGGGACCCCATCGCAACTAATGAAAAACTGTTTTTT
TRBV30	.	few	TRBJ1-3	CACDARYRNTIYF	TGTGCCTGCGACGCCCGGTATAGAAACACCATATATTTT
TRBV20-1	.	.	TRBJ2-3	CSARATDTQYF	TGCAGTGCTAGGGCCACAGATACGCAGTATTTT
TRBV7-9	.	.	TRBJ1-1	CASSLTGNTEAFF	TGTGCCAGCAGCCTGACAGGTAACACTGAAGCTTTCTTT
TRBV2	.	once	TRBJ2-2	CASAPSTANTGELFF	TGTGCCAGCGCACCGAGTACAGCGAACACCGGGGAGCTGTTTTTT
TRBV12-5	TRBD1	.	TRBJ1-6	CASGLVTRGPRGSPLHF	TGTGCTAGTGGTTTGGTCACCAGGGGGCCCCGTGGTTCACCCCTCCACTTT
TRBV5-5	TRBD2	once	TRBJ2-2	CASSSSGVNTGELFF	TGTGCCAGCAGCTCTAGCGGGGTGAACACCGGGGAGCTGTTTTTT
TRBV3-1/TRBV3-2	.	.	TRBJ1-2	CASSHTGIPNYGYTF	TGTGCCAGCAGCCATACAGGGATACCTAACTATGGCTACACCTTC
TRBV6-5	.	.	TRBJ2-3	CASSLEIYTDTQYF	TGTGCCAGCAGTCTCGAGATCTACACAGATACGCAGTATTTT
TRBV6-5	.	.	TRBJ1-2	CASSTSGWGYTF	TGTGCCAGCAGTACCTCGGGCTGGGGCTACACCTTC
TRBV30	.	.	TRBJ1-4	CAWSGKPGQSGREKLFF	TGTGCCTGGAGTGGGAAACCTGGACAGAGCGGACGGGAAAAACTGTTTTTT
TRBV6-5	.	.	TRBJ1-1	CASSSPRLGRGTEAFF	TGTGCCAGCAGTTCGCCTAGACTGGGGCGAGGGACTGAAGCTTTCTTT
TRBV27	.	.	TRBJ1-2	CASSSPSRGRRSGYTF	TGTGCCAGCAGTTCTCCCAGCCGAGGCAGGCGGTCTGGCTACACCTTC
TRBV4-2	TRBD1	.	TRBJ1-6	CASSQAVGQGNSPLHF	TGTGCCAGCAGCCAAGCTGTGGGACAGGGGAATTCACCCCTCCACTTT
TRBV27	TRBD1	.	TRBJ1-4	CASSSGGVGEKLFF	TGTGCCAGCAGTTCAGGGGGCGTAGGTGAAAAACTGTTTTTT
TRBV6-2/TRBV6-3	.	.	TRBJ2-7	CASSYYGTYEQYF	TGTGCCAGCAGTTATTACGGTACCTACGAGCAGTACTTC
TRBV3-1/TRBV3-2	TRBD1	.	TRBJ1-1	CASRPQGKGTEAFF	TGTGCCAGCAGACCACAGGGGAAGGGCACTGAAGCTTTCTTT
TRBV13	TRBD1	.	TRBJ1-1	CASSNGQGGTEAFF	TGTGCCAGCAGCAATGGACAGGGGGGCACTGAAGCTTTCTTT
TRBV7-8	.	.	TRBJ2-7	CASSLVLRENRAYEQYF	TGTGCCAGCAGCTTAGTCCTCCGGGAAAACAGAGCCTACGAGCAGTACTTC
TRBV7-2	TRBD1	.	TRBJ1-1	CASSEGQGGWNTEAFF	TGTGCCAGCAGCGAGGGACAGGGGGGATGGAACACTGAAGCTTTCTTT
TRBV29-1	.	.	TRBJ2-3	CSVDRGSTDTQYF	TGCAGCGTTGATCGGGGTAGCACAGATACGCAGTATTTT
TRBV2	.	.	TRBJ1-4	CASSESRLGEKLFF	TGTGCCAGCAGTGAGTCCCGACTGGGGGAAAAACTGTTTTTT